A single sample is the source of the 23 T cell receptor beta chains below, sequenced in a study of cytomegalovirus exposure and HLA in healthy donors. Only in-frame clones appear in the TCRdb table, and some are missing; sequencing was by immunoSEQ multiplex PCR. The sample holds approximately 220,000 clones, approximately 87% seen once. Input material: PBMCs. All receptors come from a man aged 18 to 30 in good health and CMV-seronegative.

The CDR3 region is CSVEFRGASYNEQFF. DNA for the CDR3: TGCAGCGTTGAATTTCGGGGGGCCTCCTACAATGAGCAGTTCTTC. The chain links TRBV29-1 to TRBJ2-1; TRBD2 might be the D (7 bases). V was clipped by 2 bases and J by 0 bases, with 11 bases between them. The CDR3 spans 15 residues. Germline V gene lookup returns CDR1 SQVTM and CDR2 ANQGSEA.

The J gene is TRBJ2-1, the V gene TRBV5-1; 8 nucleotides match TRBD2. The CDR3 loop spans 17 amino acids. V gave up 1 base and J gave up 0 bases; unmatched junction bases: 6. Germline V gene sequence: CDR1 SGHRS, CDR2 YFSETQ. CDR3 region: CASSLREGGFSYNEQFF. The DNA for the CDR3 is TGCGCCAGCAGCTTGCGGGAGGGAGGGTTCTCCTACAATGAGCAGTTCTTC.

This clone showed up just a few times. The missing conserved phenylalanine or tryptophan at the end of this CDR3 makes a read error likely. The DNA is omitted, as the CDR3 cannot be located on it reliably, and the CDR3 follows TCRdb's listing. V usage is TRBV10-1 and J usage is TRBJ2-3; TRBD2, as called in the table, went unchecked against the DNA. With termini counted, the CDR3 has 10 amino acids. Per germline, CDR1 WNHNN and CDR2 SYGVQD (reference sequence). CDR3 sequence: CASTNTTGIL.

The rearrangement joins TRBV19 to TRBJ1-2; TRBD1 might be the D (6 bases). V gave up 2 bases and J gave up 4 bases, with 8 bases separating them. CDR1 and CDR2 from the germline V gene are LNHDA and SQIVND (reference sequence). This CDR3 spans 13 amino acids. CDR3: CASSITGSYGYTF. The CDR3 bases are TGTGCCAGTAGTATAACAGGGAGCTATGGCTACACCTTC.

This chain uses TRBV10-1 with TRBJ2-1; TRBD1 agrees at 12 bases. CDR3 size: 15 residues. The germline CDR1 and CDR2 sequences are WNHNN and SYGVQD (reference sequence). The V and J ends lost 5 bases and 6 bases, in that order; junction bases with no gene match: 5. The CDR3 bases are TGCGCCAGCAGTAAGGGACAGGGGGCCCCCAATGAGCAGTTCTTC. This sequence encodes CASSKGQGAPNEQFF.

The genes are TRBV28 and TRBJ2-7; D perhaps matches TRBD1 (6 bases). V was shortened by 6 bases and J by 2 bases, with 20 bases between the two germline ends. CDR1 is MDHEN and CDR2 is SYDVKM in the germline V gene. The CDR3 sequence is 16 residues long. In nucleotides, the CDR3 is TGTGCCAGCAGAACCGGTGGCTTGGACAGAGCCTACGAGCAGTACTTC. It specifies CASRTGGLDRAYEQYF.

The gene calls are TRBV7-9 and TRBJ2-7; a weak D match, TRBD1 (5 bases). Germline CDR1 and CDR2: SEHNR and FQNEAQ (reference sequence). With 3 bases removed from V and 9 bases from J, the gap between germline ends came to 15 bases. The CDR3 is 13 residues long. The CDR3 nucleotides read TGTGCCAGCAGCTTTACGACAGCTCCCCCGCAGTACTTC. Translation: CASSFTTAPPQYF.

The chain has TRBV12-2 and TRBJ1-5; TRBD1 reflects the table's D call only, with no check against the DNA. TRBV12-2 constitutes a pseudogene. This CDR3 comprises 14 residues. CDR3 coding DNA: TGTGCAAGTCGCTTGCAGGGAAGCAATCAGCCCCAGCATTTT. This codes for CASRLQGSNQPQHF.

The V call is TRBV6-5, the J call TRBJ1-2; unclear D gene. The CDR3 spans 11 residues. The V gene's germline CDR1 is MNHEY and CDR2 SVGAGI. The germline V and J ends were trimmed by 3 bases and 10 bases, with 9 bases remaining between them. CDR3 in amino acids: CASSYGSNYTF. Here the CDR3 DNA reads TGTGCCAGCAGTTATGGCAGTAACTACACCTTC.

CDR3 in amino acids: CASSLAGYEYGYTF. CDR3 DNA: TGTGCCAGCAGCTTGGCAGGGTATGAATATGGCTACACCTTC. V is TRBV5-5 and J is TRBJ1-2; the D gene is possibly TRBD1 (5 bases). The germline V gene encodes CDR1 SGHKS and CDR2 YYEKEE (reference sequence). This CDR3 is built from 14 residues. V lost 0 bases and J lost 5, with 11 bases in between.

The J gene is TRBJ1-2, the V gene TRBV7-9; 8 bases line up with TRBD1. V trimming: 5 bases; J trimming: 4 bases; junction bases outside the gene matches: 12. The CDR3 loop spans 16 amino acids. Germline V lookup: CDR1 SEHNR, CDR2 FQNEAQ (reference sequence). This chain's CDR3 is CASSGGQGTGFYGYTF. DNA of the CDR3: TGTGCCAGCAGCGGAGGACAGGGTACGGGGTTCTATGGCTACACCTTC.

The chain has TRBV9 and TRBJ1-2; D ambiguous. Germline V CDR1 and CDR2: SGDLS, YYNGEE. The CDR3 consists of 15 residues. Trimming took 0 bases from V and 6 from J, leaving 15 bases between them. CDR3 DNA sequence: TGTGCCAGCAGCGTAGGGCGGATGGCCGCCGATGGCTACACCTTC. Its protein is CASSVGRMAADGYTF.

The chain joins TRBV7-7 to TRBJ2-7; TRBD2 might be the D (5 bases). The CDR3 is 14 residues long. Deletions cut 5 bases from V and 6 bases from J, with 17 bases between. The germline V gene encodes CDR1 SSHAT and CDR2 FNYEAQ (reference sequence). CDR3 loop: CASSITRDRAEQYF. Here the CDR3 DNA reads TGTGCCAGCAGCATTACTAGGGATCGGGCCGAGCAGTACTTC.

The rearrangement joins TRBV19 to TRBJ2-5; 11 bases are a match to TRBD2. Losses at the gene ends were 6 bases for V and 2 bases for J; bases not matched to a gene: 5. The CDR3 is made up of 15 amino acids. From germline, CDR1 is LNHDA and CDR2 SQIVND (reference sequence). This CDR3 is CASSPGLAVQETQYF. The CDR3 coding sequence is TGTGCCAGTAGCCCGGGACTAGCGGTTCAAGAGACCCAGTACTTC.

The J gene is TRBJ1-4, the V gene TRBV4-3; weak D call: TRBD1 (5 bases). The V gene's germline CDR1 is LGHNA and CDR2 YSLEER. This CDR3 comprises 16 residues. Trimming stripped 4 bases from V and 0 bases from J, with 12 bases between. Here the CDR3 reads CASSPTLGATNEKLFF. DNA for the CDR3: TGCGCCAGCAGCCCCACCTTAGGGGCAACTAATGAAAAACTGTTTTTT.

V gene TRBV7-2 combines with J gene TRBJ2-3; maybe TRBD2 (6 bases). V shed 3 bases and J shed 1 base, with 11 bases lying between them. From germline, CDR1 is SGHTA and CDR2 FQGNSA. The CDR3 length is 15 residues. The CDR3 nucleotides are TGTGCCAGCAGCTTTGGGGCTAGCGGCACAGATACGCAGTATTTT. Residues: CASSFGASGTDTQYF.

The chain uses TRBV10-3 and TRBJ2-2; D call uncertain. Germline lookup yields CDR1 ENHRY and CDR2 SYGVKD. V was clipped by 6 bases and J by 2 bases, with 10 bases between them. The CDR3 covers 14 residues. CDR3 nucleotide sequence: TGTGCCATCAGGGCGGCAGATAACACCGGGGAGCTGTTTTTT. Translated, it gives CAIRAADNTGELFF.

CDR3 in amino acids: CASSEQSGSNEKLFF. The CDR3 coding sequence is TGTGCCAGCAGTGAACAGTCAGGGTCTAATGAAAAACTGTTTTTT. The rearrangement joins TRBV25-1 to TRBJ1-4; weak D call: TRBD1 (5 bases). Germline V lookup: CDR1 MGHDK, CDR2 SYGVNS. Between the trimmed V and J ends, which lost 2 bases and 3 bases, there was a span of 10 bases. This CDR3 has 15 residues.

The genes are TRBV4-2 and TRBJ1-2; tentative D call: TRBD1 (5 bases). Germline lookup yields CDR1 LGHNA and CDR2 YNFKEQ. The CDR3 covers 11 residues. V shed 8 bases and J shed 10 bases, with 14 bases lying between them. In nucleotides, the CDR3 is TGTGCCAGCGGGGCGGGGTTCTTCTACACCTTC. Residues: CASGAGFFYTF.

The V call is TRBV6-1, the J call TRBJ2-1, with TRBD1 matching over 9 bases. Per germline, CDR1 MNHNS and CDR2 SASEGT. This CDR3 has 15 amino acids. Trimming cost V 6 bases and J 0 bases; bases outside gene matches: 3. The CDR3 DNA reads as TGTGCCAGCAGGATGGGACAGGGCTCCTACAATGAGCAGTTCTTC. Its translation is CASRMGQGSYNEQFF.

V gene TRBV19 combines with J gene TRBJ1-2; D gene unclear. Germline loops: CDR1 LNHDA, CDR2 SQIVND (reference sequence). Trimming took off 5 bases at V and 4 bases at J, with 8 bases between the two ends. The CDR3 consists of 12 residues. CDR3 loop: CASSSVSYGYTF. DNA of the CDR3: TGTGCCAGTAGTTCCGTCTCCTATGGCTACACCTTC.

The V call is TRBV7-2, the J call TRBJ2-7, with 13 bases lining up with TRBD2. CDR1 and CDR2 from the germline V gene are SGHTA and FQGNSA. This CDR3 is built from 17 residues. V lost 3 bases and J lost 6; bases outside the gene matches: 11. CDR3 protein: CASSFSTSGGARFEQYF. The DNA of the CDR3 is TGTGCCAGCAGCTTTAGTACTAGCGGGGGGGCCCGGTTCGAGCAGTACTTC.

The genes are TRBV5-1 and TRBJ2-7, with 7 bases fitting TRBD2. From germline, CDR1 is SGHRS and CDR2 YFSETQ. The V and J ends lost 8 bases and 4 bases, in that order; junction bases with no gene match: 9. This CDR3 contains 13 residues. The CDR3 DNA reads TGCGCCAGTGGTATGGGAGGGTTGTACGAGCAGTACTTC. Translating gives CASGMGGLYEQYF.